This T cell receptor (beta chain) was found in a study of cytomegalovirus exposure and HLA in healthy donors. The length of the CDR3 is 15 residues. Germline V CDR1 and CDR2: MGHRA, YSYEKL. V lost 0 bases, J lost 4 bases, and 6 bases stayed unmatched. Study findings and constraints: For TCR beta chains, V- and J-gene trimming was later linked to a missense DCLRE1C variant.

PCR used 60 Vbeta primers and 13 Jbeta primers. Sequencing used immunoSEQ multiplex PCR; TCRdb keeps in-frame clones, though not all of them. The sample holds some 140,000 clones; roughly 77% are singletons and the top ten take more than 4.5%. Details on this clone: Its antigen is currently unknown.

The specimen sequenced was PBMCs. The chain employs TRBV4-1 and TRBJ2-7, with 7 bases that match TRBD2. The source is a man aged 25-45 years in good health. The CDR3: CASSQDQRGFYEQYF. CDR3 coding DNA: TGCGCCAGCAGCCAAGACCAGCGGGGATTTTACGAGCAGTACTTC.